Below are 27 T cell receptor beta chains sequenced from a single sample in a study of Graves' ophthalmopathy and Graves' hyperthyroidism. The sequenced template was RNA, covering the TCR beta CDR3 region. HTBI primers were used in a first-round RT-PCR, which preceded a second-round multiplex PCR. MiXCR, applied by TCRdb to the multiplex PCR reads, yields one record per CDR3 protein. This table holds roughly 220,000 distinct CDR3 sequences, about 46% found once. The specimen was peripheral blood. All receptors come from an adult man with Graves' ophthalmopathy.

This chain uses TRBV2 with TRBJ1-5, with D perhaps matching TRBD1 (6 bases). The germline V and J ends were trimmed by 6 bases and 7 bases, with 19 bases remaining between them. CDR3 length equals 15 residues. Germline loops: CDR1 SNHLY, CDR2 FYNNEI. In DNA, the CDR3 is TGTGCCAGCAGCCAAGGGTGGGGGCCTGGCCAGCCCCAGCATTTT. It codes for CASSQGWGPGQPQHF.

The chain links TRBV7-2 to TRBJ2-5; 13 bases line up with TRBD2. The CDR3 consists of 18 residues. J lost 4 bases, V lost 4 bases, and 12 bases had no gene match. Looked up from germline, CDR1 is SGHTA and CDR2 is FQGNSA. CDR3 region: CASSSLGTSGVRGETQYF. The CDR3, as DNA: TGTGCCAGCAGCTCCCTTGGGACTAGCGGGGTTCGGGGAGAGACCCAGTACTTC.

This clonotype was seen a single time. This chain uses TRBV5-1 with TRBJ2-7; D uncertain. V lost 1 base and J lost 7, with 18 bases in between. The CDR3 is made up of 15 amino acids. Germline V CDR1 and CDR2: SGHRS, YFSETQ. The CDR3 loop is CASSLNRRNLLEQYF. CDR3 DNA: TGCGCCAGCAGCTTGAACCGCAGAAACCTCCTGGAGCAGTACTTC.

The chain employs TRBV7-9 and TRBJ1-2, with D uncertain. CDR1 and CDR2 from the germline V gene are SEHNR and FQNEAQ (reference sequence). The ends were cut back, 1 base at V and 4 bases at J, with 7 bases in the middle. The CDR3 has 13 residues. The CDR3 is CASSLDQLYGYTF. As DNA, the CDR3 is TGTGCCAGCAGCTTAGACCAGCTCTATGGCTACACCTTC.

This clonotype was seen ten or more times. V gene TRBV25-1 combines with J gene TRBJ1-1, with TRBD1 matching 7 bases. Germline trimming cut 0 bases from V and 2 bases from J; bases unmatched to any gene: 9. CDR3 length equals 17 residues. Germline loops: CDR1 MGHDK, CDR2 SYGVNS. The CDR3 DNA reads as TGTGCCAGCAGTGAATATTCTGTGAGGGGGCGCAACACTGAAGCTTTCTTT. Its protein product is CASSEYSVRGRNTEAFF. Complete variable domain (other parts from reference TRBV25-1 and TRBJ1-1): EADIYQTPRYLVIGTGKKITLECSQTMGHDKMYWYQQDPGMELHLIHYSYGVNSTEKGDLSSESTVSRIRTEHFPLTLESARPSHTSQYLCASSEYSVRGRNTEAFFGQGTRLTVV.

This clonotype showed up just a few times. The chain is built from TRBV20-1 and TRBJ2-5, with D possibly TRBD1 on 6 matching bases. With 5 bases removed from V and 0 bases from J, the gap between germline ends came to 19 bases. The germline CDR1 and CDR2 sequences are DFQATT and SNEGSKA (reference sequence). There are 16 residues in the CDR3. In nucleotides, the CDR3 is TGCAGTGCTTCGAACCTATTAACAGGGTACCAAGAGACCCAGTACTTC. This codes for CSASNLLTGYQETQYF.

The chain combines TRBV4-2 with TRBJ1-1; D possibly corresponds to TRBD1 (5 bases). Trimming removed 4 bases from V and 5 bases from J, with 17 bases in between. The length of the CDR3 is 15 residues. Germline CDR1 LGHNA, CDR2 YNFKEQ. In nucleotides, the CDR3 is TGTGCCAGCAGCCTGATGGGCAGGGAGGGTACTGAAGCTTTCTTT. The encoded protein is CASSLMGREGTEAFF.

This clonotype was detected a few times. The V and J genes are TRBV29-1 and TRBJ1-4; 7 nucleotides match TRBD1. Trimming took 7 bases from V and 3 from J; bases not matched to a gene: 5. This CDR3 spans 13 amino acids. Germline V CDR1 and CDR2: SQVTM, ANQGSEA. CDR3: CSATGVANEKLFF. The DNA of the CDR3 is TGCAGCGCCACAGGGGTCGCTAATGAAAAACTGTTTTTT. Using reference TRBV29-1 and TRBJ1-4 for the parts outside the CDR3, the full variable domain is SAVISQKPSRDICQRGTSLTIQCQVDSQVTMMFWYRQQPGQSLTLIATANQGSEATYESGFVIDKFPISRPNLTFSTLTVSNMSPEDSSIYLCSATGVANEKLFFGSGTQLSVL.

This clonotype has only a few counts. The rearrangement joins TRBV7-9 to TRBJ2-2; D is perhaps TRBD2 (6 bases). The V and J ends lost 0 bases and 7 bases respectively, with 12 bases between them. The CDR3 contains 15 residues. The V gene's germline CDR1 is SEHNR and CDR2 FQNEAQ (reference sequence). CDR3 protein: CASSLARLANGELFF. CDR3 bases: TGTGCCAGCAGCTTAGCTCGCCTAGCGAACGGGGAGCTGTTTTTT.

A remark on this clonotype: This may stem from a read error, because a much larger clone lies one nucleotide away. This chain joins TRBV10-3 and TRBJ2-7; 7 nucleotides line up with TRBD2. Germline V gene data show CDR1 as ENHRY and CDR2 as SYGVKD. The CDR3 sequence is 15 residues long. The ends lost 4 bases at V and 2 bases at J; junction bases unmatched: 8. The CDR3 reads CAISVGLAVTYEQYF. In DNA form, the CDR3 reads TGTGCCATCAGTGTAGGGCTAGCGGTGACCTACGAGCAGTACTTC.

This clonotype was recorded many times. V and J are TRBV7-9 and TRBJ2-5, with TRBD1 matching over 8 bases. Germline V CDR1 and CDR2: SEHNR, FQNEAQ (reference sequence). The junction had 4 bases not matched to a gene; V was cut back by 5 bases and J by 2 bases. The CDR3 loop spans 14 amino acids. This CDR3 reads CASSPGTGQETQYF. Here the CDR3 DNA reads TGTGCCAGCAGCCCCGGGACAGGACAAGAGACCCAGTACTTC.

The CDR3 reads CASSYSVGAPGVEAFF. CDR3 bases: TGTGCCAGCAGTTACTCGGTGGGGGCCCCAGGGGTTGAAGCTTTCTTT. The J gene is TRBJ1-1, the V gene TRBV6-6, with D possibly TRBD1 on 6 matching bases. This CDR3 spans 16 amino acids. Trimming took 0 bases from V and 7 from J, leaving 18 bases between them. Germline CDR1 MNHNY, CDR2 SVGAGI (reference sequence).

The chain uses TRBV7-8 and TRBJ2-7, with 8 bases lining up with TRBD1. V was clipped by 5 bases and J by 3 bases; unmatched bases: 15. Germline V gene lookup returns CDR1 SGHVS and CDR2 FQNEAQ. This CDR3 comprises 17 residues. CDR3 DNA sequence: TGTGCCAGCAGCCAAACATATCGGGACAGGCGGATCTACGAGCAGTACTTC. Its translation: CASSQTYRDRRIYEQYF.

As to this clonotype: A much more abundant neighbour one base away suggests this may be a read error. This chain joins TRBV7-9 and TRBJ1-5; D gene ambiguous. Germline V gene data show CDR1 as SEHNR and CDR2 as FQNEAQ (reference sequence). There are 12 residues in the CDR3. CDR3 region: CAGSLGSQPQHF. CDR3 nucleotides: TGTGCCGGCAGCTTAGGGAGTCAGCCCCAGCATTTT.

This clonotype was observed once. This chain links TRBV28 with TRBJ1-2, with TRBD1 matching 7 bases. V shed 3 bases and J 3 bases; nucleotides not matched to a gene: 4. Germline V gene data show CDR1 as MDHEN and CDR2 as SYDVKM. The length of the CDR3 is 14 residues. CDR3 sequence reads: CASSLRTGYYGYTF. In DNA form, the CDR3 reads TGTGCCAGCAGTTTGAGGACAGGATACTATGGCTACACCTTC.

The V gene is TRBV7-2, the J gene TRBJ2-7; the D gene could be TRBD1 or TRBD2 (5 bases each). From germline, CDR1 is SGHTA and CDR2 FQGNSA. This CDR3 has 15 amino acids. Trimming removed 1 base from V and 0 bases from J, with 10 bases in between. This CDR3 is CASSLEGTSSYEQYF. CDR3 coding DNA: TGTGCCAGCAGCTTAGAAGGGACCAGCTCCTACGAGCAGTACTTC.

This clonotype was recorded once. J is TRBJ2-7 and V is TRBV2, with 10 positions matching TRBD2. Germline values: CDR1 SNHLY, CDR2 FYNNEI. V trimming: 5 bases; J trimming: 5 bases; junction bases outside the gene matches: 6. This CDR3 region has 14 residues. CDR3 sequence reads: CASSPSSGSHEQYF. CDR3 bases: TGTGCCAGCAGTCCATCTAGCGGGAGCCACGAGCAGTACTTC.

The gene calls are TRBV7-2 and TRBJ2-7; TRBD1 agrees at 12 bases. The CDR3 runs 15 residues. Germline-derived CDR1 and CDR2 are SGHTA and FQGNSA. J lost 5 bases, V lost 4 bases, and 6 bases had no gene match. CDR3 nucleotide sequence: TGTGCCAGCAGCTCACGGGACAGGGGGCGAGACGAGCAGTACTTC. Its translation: CASSSRDRGRDEQYF. The entire variable domain, with the rest obtained from reference TRBV7-2 and TRBJ2-7, is as follows: GAGVSQSPSNKVTEKGKDVELRCDPISGHTALYWYRQSLGQGLEFLIYFQGNSAPDKSGLPSDRFSAERTGGSVSTLTIQRTQQEDSAVYLCASSSRDRGRDEQYFGPGTRLTVT.

This chain connects TRBV20-1 to TRBJ1-6; 9 bases line up with TRBD1. V shed 6 bases, J shed 7 bases, and the junction held 7 bases outside the gene matches. CDR1 DFQATT and CDR2 SNEGSKA come from the germline V gene (reference sequence). The CDR3 has 14 amino acids. The CDR3 loop reads CSARTGTGNSPLHF. CDR3 DNA sequence: TGCAGTGCAAGGACTGGGACAGGGAATTCACCCCTCCACTTT.

V and J are TRBV2 and TRBJ1-2, with no clear D. The germline gives CDR1 SNHLY, CDR2 FYNNEI. The V end lost 8 bases, the J end lost 5 bases, and 15 bases lay between the germline ends. The CDR3 covers 13 residues. CDR3 sequence reads: CASEGPGRYGYTF. In DNA form, the CDR3 reads TGTGCCAGCGAAGGACCCGGCCGTTATGGCTACACCTTC.

The rearrangement uses TRBV2 and TRBJ2-7, with D perhaps TRBD1 (6 bases). The V and J ends lost 8 bases and 0 bases respectively, with 8 bases between them. Per germline, CDR1 SNHLY and CDR2 FYNNEI. The CDR3 runs 12 residues. The CDR3 region has the DNA TGTGCCAGCCAGGGGAGCTCCTACGAGCAGTACTTC. Amino acids: CASQGSSYEQYF.

The chain is built from TRBV9 and TRBJ2-2, with 12 positions matching TRBD2. The trim removed 5 bases at V and 4 bases at J, leaving 3 bases unmatched. The CDR3 has 15 residues. Per the germline V gene, CDR1 is SGDLS and CDR2 is YYNGEE. CDR3 sequence reads: CASRTSGGTTGELFF. CDR3 nucleotide sequence: TGTGCCAGCAGAACTAGCGGGGGGACCACCGGGGAGCTGTTTTTT. Full variable domain (rest looked up from reference TRBV9 and TRBJ2-2): DSGVTQTPKHLITATGQRVTLRCSPRSGDLSVYWYQQSLDQGLQFLIQYYNGEERAKGNILERFSAQQFPDLHSELNLSSLELGDSALYFCASRTSGGTTGELFFGEGSRLTVL.

This chain uses TRBV12-5 with TRBJ2-7, with D hard to call. There are 13 residues in the CDR3. The germline CDR1 and CDR2 sequences are LGHNT and FRNRAP. V was trimmed by 4 bases and J by 3 bases, leaving 10 bases between them. In DNA, the CDR3 is TGTGCTAGTGGTTCCATCACAGTCTACGAGCAGTACTTC. Its protein is CASGSITVYEQYF.

This chain joins TRBV13 and TRBJ2-5, with 7 bases that match TRBD2. With 2 bases clipped from V and 1 base from J, the junction kept 7 bases outside the gene matches. The CDR3 is 16 amino acids. Looked up from germline, CDR1 is PRHDT and CDR2 is FYEKMQ (reference sequence). CDR3 nucleotide sequence: TGTGCCAGCAGCTTACTAGGAGCGGGGCCCCAAGAGACCCAGTACTTC. As protein: CASSLLGAGPQETQYF.

The chain combines TRBV7-9 with TRBJ2-5; 7 bases are shared with TRBD2. The CDR3 extends over 17 amino acids. Trimming removed 0 bases from V and 2 bases from J; junction bases left unmatched: 9. The germline V gene encodes CDR1 SEHNR and CDR2 FQNEAQ (reference sequence). DNA for the CDR3: TGTGCCAGCAGCTTAGCGATCGGGGGGATGCGTCAAGAGACCCAGTACTTC. Its protein product is CASSLAIGGMRQETQYF. The whole variable domain, filled in from reference TRBV7-9 and TRBJ2-5, reads DTGVSQNPRHKITKRGQNVTFRCDPISEHNRLYWYRQTLGQGPEFLTYFQNEAQLEKSRLLSDRFSAERPKGSFSTLEIQRTEQGDSAMYLCASSLAIGGMRQETQYFGPGTRLLVL.

This clonotype was counted ten times or more. The V call is TRBV7-8, the J call TRBJ1-5; D unresolved. CDR3 length: 13 residues. V lost 5 bases and J 4 bases, leaving 9 bases between the germline ends. Looked up from germline, CDR1 is SGHVS and CDR2 is FQNEAQ. The CDR3 region is CASSLGPNQPQHF. CDR3 in DNA: TGTGCCAGCAGCCTCGGTCCTAATCAGCCCCAGCATTTT.

V is TRBV10-3 and J is TRBJ1-3, with 7 nucleotides matching TRBD1. CDR3 length: 15 residues. The ends lost 6 bases at V and 1 base at J; junction bases unmatched: 6. Germline lookup yields CDR1 ENHRY and CDR2 SYGVKD. This CDR3 is CAISVDRVSGNTIYF. CDR3 sequence (DNA): TGTGCCATCAGCGTCGACAGGGTTTCTGGAAACACCATATATTTT.